The next 23 T cell receptor beta chains were all read from a single sample in a study of cytomegalovirus exposure and HLA in healthy donors. The assay was immunoSEQ multiplex PCR, and TCRdb's table has in-frame clones only and misses some. The table has over 200,000 clones, around four fifths seen once; the top ten hold around 15%. The sample taken for sequencing was PBMCs. These receptors all come from a woman aged 30 to 39 in good health and CMV-seropositive.

V gene TRBV7-6 combines with J gene TRBJ1-2; D gene unclear. Germline CDR1 and CDR2: SGHVS and FNYEAQ. CDR3 size: 15 residues. The V end lost 2 bases, the J end lost 8 bases, and 18 bases lay between the germline ends. The CDR3 DNA is TGTGCCAGCAGCTTAAATCCCGACATTGCCGGCGGCTACACCTTC. Protein sequence: CASSLNPDIAGGYTF.

The chain recombines TRBV11-3 with TRBJ2-1; D not certain. The length of the CDR3 is 11 residues. With 7 bases removed from V and 7 bases from J, the gap between germline ends came to 8 bases. Germline V gene lookup returns CDR1 SGHNT and CDR2 YENEEA. DNA of the CDR3: TGTGCCAGCACCCGGTCGAATGAGCAGTTCTTC. Protein: CASTRSNEQFF.

The chain has TRBV27 and TRBJ2-3; no clear D. From germline, CDR1 is MNHEY and CDR2 SMNVEV (reference sequence). The CDR3 totals 15 residues. The V and J ends lost 4 bases and 2 bases respectively, with 13 bases between them. CDR3 nucleotides: TGTGCCAGCAGTTCTACAGCCATCCTCACAGATACGCAGTATTTT. Residues: CASSSTAILTDTQYF.

The CDR3 DNA follows: TGTGCCAGCAGCTTAAGGTGGGCCACTGAAGCTTTCTTT. It yields the protein CASSLRWATEAFF. V usage is TRBV7-6 and J usage is TRBJ1-1; D is unclear. Trimming took 2 bases from V and 4 from J, leaving 8 bases between them. The CDR3 consists of 13 residues. Germline CDR1 is SGHVS and CDR2 is FNYEAQ.

This clone appeared a single time. This chain joins TRBV27 and TRBJ1-1, with a possible D match to TRBD1 (6 bases). Germline CDR1 is MNHEY and CDR2 is SMNVEV (reference sequence). The ends were cut back, 6 bases at V and 4 bases at J, with 15 bases in the middle. There are 14 residues in the CDR3. The CDR3: CASRKGQGGTEAFF. The CDR3 nucleotides read TGTGCCAGCAGGAAGGGACAAGGGGGCACTGAAGCTTTCTTT.

In its sample, this clone was seen a few times. V gene TRBV7-8 combines with J gene TRBJ2-7; the D gene is possibly TRBD2 (6 bases). Germline CDR1 is SGHVS and CDR2 is FQNEAQ. Trimming took 5 bases from V and 2 from J, leaving 13 bases between them. The CDR3 contains 14 residues. CDR3 loop: CASSPAASAYEQYF. The CDR3 DNA reads TGTGCCAGCAGCCCAGCGGCTAGCGCCTACGAGCAGTACTTC.

The chain uses TRBV6-1 and TRBJ2-1; D is perhaps TRBD1 or TRBD2 (6 bases each). The CDR3 contains 15 residues. Germline CDR1 is MNHNS and CDR2 is SASEGT. V shed 8 bases and J shed 2 bases, with 16 bases lying between them. CDR3 DNA: TGTGCCAGCTCACCTCGAGGGGGGCCCTACAATGAGCAGTTCTTC. Its protein product is CASSPRGGPYNEQFF.

J is TRBJ2-6 and V is TRBV11-1; D may be TRBD1 (5 bases). CDR3 size: 16 residues. Trimming took off 2 bases at V and 4 bases at J, with 12 bases between the two ends. Germline V CDR1 and CDR2: SGHAT, FQDESV (reference sequence). CDR3 in amino acids: CASSLYRGEGANVLTF. CDR3 coding DNA: TGTGCCAGCAGCTTATATAGGGGCGAAGGGGCCAACGTCCTGACTTTC.

V usage is TRBV27 and J usage is TRBJ2-7; either TRBD1 or TRBD2 may fit D (6 bases each). CDR1 is MNHEY, CDR2 SMNVEV, per germline (reference sequence). Trimming pared 3 bases from V and 3 bases from J, leaving 12 bases between. There are 14 residues in the CDR3. In nucleotides, the CDR3 is TGTGCCAGCAGTTTTCGGGGGCATCTCTACGAGCAGTACTTC. It codes for CASSFRGHLYEQYF.

The chain links TRBV6-5 to TRBJ1-1, with D maybe TRBD1 (6 bases). The length of the CDR3 is 15 residues. V was pared by 2 bases and J by 6 bases, with 16 bases between. Looked up from germline, CDR1 is MNHEY and CDR2 is SVGAGI. The CDR3 DNA follows: TGTGCCAGCAGTTACCTTAAACAGGGTAGGTCTGAAGCTTTCTTT. It yields the protein CASSYLKQGRSEAFF.

J is TRBJ1-3 and V is TRBV19; TRBD1 might be the D (6 bases). Germline V gives CDR1 LNHDA, CDR2 SQIVND (reference sequence). V shed 2 bases and J shed 4 bases, with 15 bases lying between them. The CDR3 consists of 16 residues. The CDR3 sequence is CASSIIPTGRGNTIYF. The CDR3 coding sequence is TGTGCCAGTAGTATAATTCCCACAGGGCGCGGAAACACCATATATTTT.

Only one count was recorded for this clone. V and J are TRBV5-1 and TRBJ2-7, with D tentatively TRBD1 (5 bases). CDR1 SGHRS and CDR2 YFSETQ come from the germline V gene. Trimming took off 0 bases at V and 2 bases at J, with 9 bases between the two ends. This CDR3 contains 14 residues. The CDR3 here is CASSLARATYEQYF. The CDR3 nucleotides read TGCGCCAGCAGCTTGGCCAGGGCTACCTACGAGCAGTACTTC.

The chain couples TRBV5-4 to TRBJ2-5; D perhaps matches TRBD2 (6 bases). With 0 bases removed from V and 3 bases from J, the gap between germline ends came to 18 bases. CDR3 size: 17 residues. The germline gives CDR1 SGHNT, CDR2 YYREEE (reference sequence). The CDR3 loop reads CASSLGGSGRWEETQYF. The CDR3 region has the DNA TGTGCCAGCAGCTTGGGTGGTAGCGGACGATGGGAAGAGACCCAGTACTTC.

The chain carries TRBV28 and TRBJ2-2; 9 bases are shared with TRBD2. This CDR3 contains 17 residues. The germline V gene has CDR1 MDHEN and CDR2 SYDVKM. Trimming took 5 bases from V and 3 from J; bases not matched to a gene: 10. In nucleotides, the CDR3 is TGTGCCAGCAGTCCCAGTGGGCGGGAGGGGGACACCGGGGAGCTGTTTTTT. This sequence encodes CASSPSGREGDTGELFF.

This clone turned up a few times. V gene TRBV6-6 combines with J gene TRBJ2-7, with D hard to call. The germline gives CDR1 MNHNY, CDR2 SVGAGI (reference sequence). V dropped 0 bases and J dropped 6 bases, with 3 bases sitting between them. The CDR3 runs to 11 residues. As DNA, the CDR3 is TGTGCCAGCAGTTACTCGGTCGAGCAGTACTTC. Its protein is CASSYSVEQYF.

The chain recombines TRBV7-2 with TRBJ2-7; 9 bases line up with TRBD2. V lost 1 base to trimming and J lost 4 bases; unmatched junction nucleotides: 5. CDR1 is SGHTA and CDR2 is FQGNSA in the germline V gene. This CDR3 comprises 15 residues. CDR3 in amino acids: CASSLVAGGPYEQYF. The CDR3 coding sequence is TGTGCCAGCAGCTTAGTCGCGGGAGGGCCATACGAGCAGTACTTC.

In its sample, this clone was seen once. This sequence joins TRBV11-3 and TRBJ1-1, with TRBD1 matching 8 bases. This CDR3 is 15 amino acids long. Germline V gene data show CDR1 as SGHNT and CDR2 as YENEEA. J lost 5 bases, V lost 4 bases, and 9 bases had no gene match. CDR3 nucleotide sequence: TGTGCCAGCAGCTCCCCTCTGACAGGGGATACTGAAGCTTTCTTT. This sequence encodes CASSSPLTGDTEAFF.

The rearrangement links TRBV20-1 to TRBJ2-7; D may be TRBD2 (5 bases). V was pared by 3 bases and J by 7 bases, with 10 bases between. Germline CDR1 reads DFQATT; CDR2 reads SNEGSKA (reference sequence). The CDR3 consists of 11 residues. CDR3 amino acids: CSARSGFEQYF. DNA of the CDR3: TGCAGTGCTAGGTCGGGGTTTGAGCAGTACTTC.

The chain uses TRBV28 and TRBJ2-5; D might be TRBD2 (7 bases). Germline V gives CDR1 MDHEN, CDR2 SYDVKM. V was pared by 5 bases and J by 5 bases, with 21 bases between. There are 16 residues in the CDR3. The CDR3 here is CASSPLGRGVLETQYF. CDR3 in DNA: TGTGCCAGCAGTCCCCTTGGGAGGGGGGTGCTTGAGACCCAGTACTTC.

This chain links TRBV30 with TRBJ1-1; D uncertain. V was clipped by 3 bases and J by 1 base, with 9 bases between them. Germline CDR1 is GTSNPN and CDR2 is SVGIG (reference sequence). This CDR3 is built from 13 residues. The CDR3 nucleotides are TGTGCCTGGAGCAAGCAAAGGAACACTGAAGCTTTCTTT. Protein: CAWSKQRNTEAFF.

The chain carries TRBV19 and TRBJ1-2, with 7 nucleotides matching TRBD1. The CDR3 is made up of 12 amino acids. V was clipped by 8 bases and J by 8 bases; unmatched bases: 8. The germline gives CDR1 LNHDA, CDR2 SQIVND (reference sequence). The CDR3 region has the DNA TGTGCCAGTGCCTTAGGGGGCTCGGGCTACACCTTC. Amino acids: CASALGGSGYTF.

In this sample, this clone turned up a few times. The V and J genes are TRBV6-1 and TRBJ2-5, with D unresolved. CDR1 is MNHNS, CDR2 SASEGT, per germline. CDR3 length: 12 amino acids. V was shortened by 4 bases and J by 5 bases, with 8 bases between the two germline ends. The chain's CDR3 is CASSASGETQYF. CDR3 nucleotides: TGTGCCAGCAGTGCTTCTGGGGAGACCCAGTACTTC.

V and J are TRBV20-1 and TRBJ1-2; D not resolved. Per the germline V gene, CDR1 is DFQATT and CDR2 is SNEGSKA (reference sequence). The V gene lost 4 bases and the J gene lost 6 bases, with 9 bases spanning the gap. The CDR3 has 11 amino acids. The CDR3 here is CSAKGPNGYTF. CDR3 nucleotides: TGCAGTGCTAAAGGGCCCAATGGCTACACCTTC.